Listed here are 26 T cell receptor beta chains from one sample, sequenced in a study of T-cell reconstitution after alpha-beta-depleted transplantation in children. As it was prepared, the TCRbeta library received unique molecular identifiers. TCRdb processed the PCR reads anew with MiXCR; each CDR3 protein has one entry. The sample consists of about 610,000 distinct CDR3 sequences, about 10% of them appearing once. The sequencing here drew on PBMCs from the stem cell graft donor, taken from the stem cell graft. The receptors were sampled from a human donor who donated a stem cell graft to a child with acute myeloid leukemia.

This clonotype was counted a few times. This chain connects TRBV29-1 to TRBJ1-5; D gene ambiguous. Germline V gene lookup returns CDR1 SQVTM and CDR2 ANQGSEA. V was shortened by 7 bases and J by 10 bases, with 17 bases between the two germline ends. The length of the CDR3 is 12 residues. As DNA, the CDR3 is TGCAGCGGGAAGGAGGGATCAGGTCCCCAGCATTTT. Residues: CSGKEGSGPQHF.

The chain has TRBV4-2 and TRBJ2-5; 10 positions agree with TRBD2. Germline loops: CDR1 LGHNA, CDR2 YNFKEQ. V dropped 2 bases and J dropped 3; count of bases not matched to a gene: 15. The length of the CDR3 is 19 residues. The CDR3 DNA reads TGTGCCAGCAGCCAACGTCGGGGAGCTAGCGGGAGTGGGGAAGAGACCCAGTACTTC. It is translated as CASSQRRGASGSGEETQYF.

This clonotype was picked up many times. CDR3 in amino acids: CSATPGVSEETQYF. CDR3 coding DNA: TGCAGTGCCACCCCCGGCGTGAGCGAAGAGACCCAGTACTTC. The chain links TRBV20-1 to TRBJ2-5; D call uncertain. The CDR3 consists of 14 residues. The ends were cut back, 6 bases at V and 3 bases at J, with 17 bases in the middle. CDR1 and CDR2 from the germline V gene are DFQATT and SNEGSKA (reference sequence).

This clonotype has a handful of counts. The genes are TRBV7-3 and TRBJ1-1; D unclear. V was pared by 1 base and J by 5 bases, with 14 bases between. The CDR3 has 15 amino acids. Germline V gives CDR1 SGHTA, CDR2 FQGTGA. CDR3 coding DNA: TGTGCCAGCAGCTTAAGTCCAGCCACTAGTACTGAAGCTTTCTTT. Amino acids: CASSLSPATSTEAFF.

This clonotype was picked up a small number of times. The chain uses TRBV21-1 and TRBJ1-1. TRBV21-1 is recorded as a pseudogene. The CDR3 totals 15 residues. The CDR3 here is CASSKSYRANTEAFF. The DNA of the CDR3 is TGTGCCAGCAGCAAGAGCTATAGGGCGAACACTGAAGCTTTCTTT.

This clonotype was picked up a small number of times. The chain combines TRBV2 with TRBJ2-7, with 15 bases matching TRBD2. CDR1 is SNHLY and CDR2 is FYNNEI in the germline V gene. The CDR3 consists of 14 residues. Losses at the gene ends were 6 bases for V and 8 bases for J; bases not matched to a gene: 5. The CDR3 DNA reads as TGTGCCAGCAGGGGACTAGCGGGAGGAGGGAAGCAGTACTTC. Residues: CASRGLAGGGKQYF.

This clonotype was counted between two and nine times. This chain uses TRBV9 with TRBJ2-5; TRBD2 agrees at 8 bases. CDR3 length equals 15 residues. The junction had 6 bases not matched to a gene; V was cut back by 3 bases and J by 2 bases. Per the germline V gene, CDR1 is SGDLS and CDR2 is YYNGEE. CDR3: CASSGGLAHQETQYF. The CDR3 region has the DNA TGTGCCAGCAGCGGAGGACTAGCACATCAAGAGACCCAGTACTTC.

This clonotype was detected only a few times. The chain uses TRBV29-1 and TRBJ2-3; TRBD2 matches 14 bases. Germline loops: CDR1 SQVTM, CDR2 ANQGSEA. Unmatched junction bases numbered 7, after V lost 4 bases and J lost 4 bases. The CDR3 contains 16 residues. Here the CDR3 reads CSVVGTSGRPPDTQYF. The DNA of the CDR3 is TGCAGCGTTGTCGGGACTAGCGGGAGACCCCCAGATACGCAGTATTTT.

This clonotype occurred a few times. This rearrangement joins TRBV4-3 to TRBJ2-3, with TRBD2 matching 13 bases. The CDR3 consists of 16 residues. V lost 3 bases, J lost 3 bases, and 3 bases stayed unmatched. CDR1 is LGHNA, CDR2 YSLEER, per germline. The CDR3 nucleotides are TGCGCCAGCAGCCAGGGACTAGCGGGAAGAACAGATACGCAGTATTTT. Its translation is CASSQGLAGRTDTQYF.

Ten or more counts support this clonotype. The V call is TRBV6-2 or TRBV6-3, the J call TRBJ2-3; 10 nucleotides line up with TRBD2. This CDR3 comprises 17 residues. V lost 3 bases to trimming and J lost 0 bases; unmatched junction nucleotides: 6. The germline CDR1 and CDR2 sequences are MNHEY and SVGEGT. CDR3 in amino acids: CASSYRSGRPSTDTQYF. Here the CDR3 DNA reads TGTGCCAGCAGTTATCGTAGCGGGAGGCCAAGCACAGATACGCAGTATTTT.

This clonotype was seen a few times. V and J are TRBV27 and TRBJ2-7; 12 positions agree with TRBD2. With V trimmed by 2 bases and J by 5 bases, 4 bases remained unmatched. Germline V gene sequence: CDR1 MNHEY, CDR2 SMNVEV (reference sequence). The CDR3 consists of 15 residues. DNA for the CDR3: TGTGCCAGCAGTTTAAGGTCTAGCGGGAGGGACGAGCAGTACTTC. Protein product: CASSLRSSGRDEQYF.

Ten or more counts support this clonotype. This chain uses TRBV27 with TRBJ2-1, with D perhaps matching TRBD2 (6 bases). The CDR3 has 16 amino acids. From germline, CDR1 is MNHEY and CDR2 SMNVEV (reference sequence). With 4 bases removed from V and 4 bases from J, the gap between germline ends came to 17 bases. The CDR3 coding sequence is TGTGCCAGCAGTTCCAGAAGTAGCGGTACTTACAATGAGCAGTTCTTC. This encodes CASSSRSSGTYNEQFF.

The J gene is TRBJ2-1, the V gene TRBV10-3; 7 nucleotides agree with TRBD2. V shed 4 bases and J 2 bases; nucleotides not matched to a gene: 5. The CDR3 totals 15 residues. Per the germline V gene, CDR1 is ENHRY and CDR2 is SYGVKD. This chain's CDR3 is CAISAAGVPYNEQFF. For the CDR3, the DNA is TGTGCCATCAGTGCCGCGGGAGTACCCTACAATGAGCAGTTCTTC.

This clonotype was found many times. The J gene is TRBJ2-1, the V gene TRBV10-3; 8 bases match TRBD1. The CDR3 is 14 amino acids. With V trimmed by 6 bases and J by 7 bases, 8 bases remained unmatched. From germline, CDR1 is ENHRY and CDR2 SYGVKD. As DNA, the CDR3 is TGTGCCATCAGCCAGGGACAGGTTGGGAATGAGCAGTTCTTC. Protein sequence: CAISQGQVGNEQFF.

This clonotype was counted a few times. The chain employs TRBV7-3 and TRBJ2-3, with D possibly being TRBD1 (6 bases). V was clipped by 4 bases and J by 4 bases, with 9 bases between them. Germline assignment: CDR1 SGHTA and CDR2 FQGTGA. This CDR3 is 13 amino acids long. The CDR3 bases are TGTGCCAGCAGCTACAGGGACCCAGATACGCAGTATTTT. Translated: CASSYRDPDTQYF.

The CDR3 nucleotides are TGTGCCAGCAGCCAGGAGGGGTCCAAAAACATTCAGTACTTC. This encodes CASSQEGSKNIQYF. The chain employs TRBV5-4 and TRBJ2-4; D may be TRBD2 (6 bases). Germline-derived CDR1 and CDR2 are SGHNT and YYREEE (reference sequence). CDR3 length: 14 residues. Trimming removed 4 bases from V and 2 bases from J, with 10 bases in between.

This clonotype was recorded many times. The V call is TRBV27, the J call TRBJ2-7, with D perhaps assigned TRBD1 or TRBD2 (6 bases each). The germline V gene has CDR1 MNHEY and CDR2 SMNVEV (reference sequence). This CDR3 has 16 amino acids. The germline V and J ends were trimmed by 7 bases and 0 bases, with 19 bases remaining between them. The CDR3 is CASTSSRRGRSYEQYF. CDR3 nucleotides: TGTGCCAGCACCAGCTCTCGACGGGGGCGCTCCTACGAGCAGTACTTC.

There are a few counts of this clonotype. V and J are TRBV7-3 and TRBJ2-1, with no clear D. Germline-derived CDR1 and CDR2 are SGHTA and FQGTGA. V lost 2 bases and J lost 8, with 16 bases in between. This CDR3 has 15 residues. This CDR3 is CASSLEPAIHDEQFF. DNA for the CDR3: TGTGCCAGCAGCTTAGAGCCCGCGATCCACGATGAGCAGTTCTTC. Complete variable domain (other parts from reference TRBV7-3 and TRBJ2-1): GAGVSQTPSNKVTEKGKYVELRCDPISGHTALYWYRQSLGQGPEFLIYFQGTGAADDSGLPNDRFFAVRPEGSVSTLKIQRTERGDSAVYLCASSLEPAIHDEQFFGPGTRLTVL.

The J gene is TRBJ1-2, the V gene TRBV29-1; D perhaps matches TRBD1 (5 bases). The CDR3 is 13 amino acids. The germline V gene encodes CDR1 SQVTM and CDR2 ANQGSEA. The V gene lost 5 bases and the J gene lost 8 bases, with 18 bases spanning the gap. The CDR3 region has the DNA TGCAGCGTTAAAGCGGGGGGATTCCAGGGCTACACCTTC. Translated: CSVKAGGFQGYTF.

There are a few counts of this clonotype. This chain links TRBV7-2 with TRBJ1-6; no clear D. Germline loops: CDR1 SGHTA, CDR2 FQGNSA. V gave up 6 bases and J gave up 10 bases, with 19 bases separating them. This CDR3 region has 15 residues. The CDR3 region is CASRPRVGPGSPLHF. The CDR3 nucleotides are TGTGCCAGCAGACCACGGGTAGGTCCTGGCTCACCCCTCCACTTT.

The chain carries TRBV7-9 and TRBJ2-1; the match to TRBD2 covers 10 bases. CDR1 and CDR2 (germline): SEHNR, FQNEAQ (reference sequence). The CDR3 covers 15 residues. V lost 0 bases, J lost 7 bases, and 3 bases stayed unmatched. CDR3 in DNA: TGTGCCAGCAGCTTAGCGGGGACTAGCGAGAATGAGCAGTTCTTC. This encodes CASSLAGTSENEQFF.

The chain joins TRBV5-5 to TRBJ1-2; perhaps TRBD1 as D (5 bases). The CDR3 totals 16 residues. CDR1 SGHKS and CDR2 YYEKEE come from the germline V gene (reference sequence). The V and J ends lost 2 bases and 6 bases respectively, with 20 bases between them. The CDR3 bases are TGTGCCAGCAGCTTCTCCGGGACGCGGCTGCAACATGGCTACACCTTC. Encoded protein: CASSFSGTRLQHGYTF.

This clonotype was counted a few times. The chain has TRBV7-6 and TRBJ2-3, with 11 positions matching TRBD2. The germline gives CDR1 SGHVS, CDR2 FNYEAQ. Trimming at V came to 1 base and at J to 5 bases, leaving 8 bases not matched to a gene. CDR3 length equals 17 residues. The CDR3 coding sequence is TGTGCCAGCAGCTTAGGGACTAGCGGGCTCTCACGAGATACGCAGTATTTT. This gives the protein CASSLGTSGLSRDTQYF.

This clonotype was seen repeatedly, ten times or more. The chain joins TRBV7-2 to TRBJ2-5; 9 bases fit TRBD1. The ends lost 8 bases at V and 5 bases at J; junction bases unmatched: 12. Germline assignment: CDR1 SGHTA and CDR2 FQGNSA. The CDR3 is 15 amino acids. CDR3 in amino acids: CASLSGTGNLETQYF. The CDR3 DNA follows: TGTGCCAGCTTATCCGGGACAGGGAATTTGGAGACCCAGTACTTC. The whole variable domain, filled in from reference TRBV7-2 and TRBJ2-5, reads GAGVSQSPSNKVTEKGKDVELRCDPISGHTALYWYRQSLGQGLEFLIYFQGNSAPDKSGLPSDRFSAERTGGSVSTLTIQRTQQEDSAVYLCASLSGTGNLETQYFGPGTRLLVL.

CDR3 region: CSAGTSGRAQTQYF. Here the CDR3 DNA reads TGCAGTGCTGGAACTAGCGGGAGGGCCCAGACCCAGTACTTC. V usage is TRBV20-1 and J usage is TRBJ2-5; TRBD2 matches 13 bases. Germline V gives CDR1 DFQATT, CDR2 SNEGSKA (reference sequence). The CDR3 has 14 residues. The J segment lost 6 bases and the V segment lost 5 bases, leaving 6 bases of the junction unmatched.

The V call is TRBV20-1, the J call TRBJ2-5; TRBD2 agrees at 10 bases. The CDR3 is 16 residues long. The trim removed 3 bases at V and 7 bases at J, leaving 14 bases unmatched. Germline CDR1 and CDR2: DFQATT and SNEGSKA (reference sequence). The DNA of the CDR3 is TGCAGTGCTAGCGTCCCAGCGGGAGGGCCCGGAGGGACCCAGTACTTC. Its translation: CSASVPAGGPGGTQYF.